The 32 T cell receptor beta chains below were found in one sample sequenced in a study of blood T cell repertoires in COVID-19. Repertoires were generated with immunoSEQ multiplex PCR, while TCRdb's copy carries only in-frame clones and drops some. The sample has roughly 250,000 clones, 70% to 90% seen once; the top ten hold just under 0.8%. The sample consisted of peripheral blood. These receptors all come from a woman aged 25 to 39 with acute or convalescent COVID-19.

The V and J genes are TRBV18 and TRBJ2-7, with 9 bases that match TRBD2. The germline V gene encodes CDR1 KGHSH and CDR2 LQKENI. J was trimmed by 2 bases and V by 6 bases; bases with no gene match: 5. This CDR3 region has 14 residues. CDR3 residues: CASSGSGSTYEQYF. In nucleotides, the CDR3 is TGTGCCAGCTCCGGTAGCGGGAGCACCTACGAGCAGTACTTC.

This chain uses TRBV10-2 with TRBJ2-7; 8 nucleotides agree with TRBD1. Germline V gene sequence: CDR1 WSHSY, CDR2 SAAADI. With V trimmed by 6 bases and J by 5 bases, 3 bases remained unmatched. This CDR3 has 12 amino acids. CDR3 in amino acids: CASSRTGNEQYF. The CDR3, as DNA: TGCGCCAGCAGCAGGACAGGGAACGAGCAGTACTTC.

CDR3 sequence reads: CASSARQGGTYEQYF. The CDR3 region has the DNA TGTGCCAGCAGCGCGCGACAGGGGGGAACCTACGAGCAGTACTTC. The chain combines TRBV9 with TRBJ2-7, with 9 bases that match TRBD1. This CDR3 spans 15 amino acids. Germline assignment: CDR1 SGDLS and CDR2 YYNGEE. The J segment lost 2 bases and the V segment lost 3 bases, leaving 6 bases of the junction unmatched.

The chain links TRBV7-9 to TRBJ1-4; D is ambiguous. CDR3 length equals 12 residues. In germline, CDR1 is SEHNR, CDR2 FQNEAQ (reference sequence). Trimming left V 5 bases short and J 8 bases short, with 9 bases between. The CDR3 region has the DNA TGTGCCAGCAGCGTCGGGAGGGAAAAACTGTTTTTT. Translating gives CASSVGREKLFF. The full variable domain, rest sourced from reference TRBV7-9 and TRBJ1-4, is DTGVSQNPRHKITKRGQNVTFRCDPISEHNRLYWYRQTLGQGPEFLTYFQNEAQLEKSRLLSDRFSAERPKGSFSTLEIQRTEQGDSAMYLCASSVGREKLFFGSGTQLSVL.

The rearrangement uses TRBV5-1 and TRBJ1-1; 7 bases map to TRBD1. The junction had 8 bases not matched to a gene; V was cut back by 0 bases and J by 0 bases. The CDR3 runs to 17 residues. Germline CDR1 reads SGHRS; CDR2 reads YFSETQ. The CDR3 coding sequence is TGCGCCAGCAGCTTGGGAGGGGGCGAACCGATGAACACTGAAGCTTTCTTT. Its protein product is CASSLGGGEPMNTEAFF.

The chain employs TRBV2 and TRBJ1-2; D is perhaps TRBD1 (6 bases). Trimming took 10 bases from V and 3 from J, leaving 15 bases between them. Germline CDR1 reads SNHLY; CDR2 reads FYNNEI. The CDR3 length is 13 residues. CDR3 amino acids: CAIPSGQDYGYTF. The CDR3 coding sequence is TGTGCCATCCCATCGGGACAAGACTATGGCTACACCTTC.

The chain combines TRBV7-9 with TRBJ1-1; 7 nucleotides align to TRBD1. This CDR3 region has 12 residues. After removal of 5 bases from V and 7 bases from J, the junction contained 4 bases not matched to a gene. Germline CDR1 and CDR2: SEHNR and FQNEAQ (reference sequence). CDR3 nucleotide sequence: TGTGCCAGCAGCCTAGGGGGCAATGAAGCTTTCTTT. Translation gives CASSLGGNEAFF.

CDR3 nucleotides: TGTGCCAGCAGTTACCCGCCCAGGACTAGCGGGCCGACAGATACGCAGTATTTT. This codes for CASSYPPRTSGPTDTQYF. V gene TRBV6-2 or TRBV6-3 combines with J gene TRBJ2-3, with 11 positions matching TRBD2. CDR3 length equals 18 residues. The V and J ends lost 2 bases and 3 bases, in that order; junction bases with no gene match: 10. Germline V gene sequence: CDR1 MNHEY, CDR2 SVGEGT.

This clone was counted only a few times. The chain carries TRBV5-1 and TRBJ1-1; TRBD1 aligns across 9 bases. Trimming removed 4 bases from V and 5 bases from J; junction bases left unmatched: 6. CDR1 is SGHRS and CDR2 is YFSETQ in the germline V gene. This CDR3 contains 14 residues. DNA for the CDR3: TGCGCCAGCAGCGCGGGACAGGGTGCGACTGAAGCTTTCTTT. Its translation is CASSAGQGATEAFF.

The chain has TRBV7-2 and TRBJ2-3, with D uncertain. The CDR3 is 13 amino acids. Deletions cut 8 bases from V and 2 bases from J, with 11 bases between. CDR1 is SGHTA, CDR2 FQGNSA, per germline. This chain's CDR3 is CASSFEITDTQYF. The CDR3 DNA reads TGTGCCAGCTCTTTTGAGATCACAGATACGCAGTATTTT.

The chain recombines TRBV7-2 with TRBJ2-1; D gene uncertain. Germline V gene data show CDR1 as SGHTA and CDR2 as FQGNSA. V was trimmed by 0 bases and J by 4 bases, leaving 10 bases between them. The CDR3 runs 15 residues. The DNA of the CDR3 is TGTGCCAGCAGCTTAGCGTCTGTTCTGTACAATGAGCAGTTCTTC. This codes for CASSLASVLYNEQFF.

This clone appeared once. The chain has TRBV30 and TRBJ2-7; D is perhaps TRBD2 (7 bases). Trimming stripped 0 bases from V and 0 bases from J, with 18 bases between. The V gene's germline CDR1 is GTSNPN and CDR2 SVGIG (reference sequence). CDR3 size: 17 residues. The CDR3 DNA follows: TGTGCCTGGAGTGTACGGGGGGAGGGGGAGAGCTCCTACGAGCAGTACTTC. This gives the protein CAWSVRGEGESSYEQYF.

The chain is built from TRBV6-1 and TRBJ2-7; a possible D gene is TRBD2 (5 bases). The CDR3 length is 15 residues. Germline CDR1 is MNHNS and CDR2 is SASEGT. V was shortened by 5 bases and J by 4 bases, with 18 bases between the two germline ends. CDR3 sequence (DNA): TGTGCCAGCAGTCCCGCCGCGGGTTTTAGTTACGAGCAGTACTTC. Translation: CASSPAAGFSYEQYF.

The J gene is TRBJ2-3, the V gene TRBV27, with a tentative D call TRBD1 (6 bases). Trimming took off 7 bases at V and 0 bases at J, with 20 bases between the two ends. This CDR3 comprises 17 residues. The germline V gene encodes CDR1 MNHEY and CDR2 SMNVEV (reference sequence). The CDR3 spells CASTAITGYGSTDTQYF. For the CDR3, the DNA is TGTGCCAGCACGGCCATTACAGGGTACGGGAGCACAGATACGCAGTATTTT.

The chain employs TRBV2 and TRBJ1-2; D is possibly TRBD1 (6 bases). This CDR3 is 14 amino acids long. Germline assignment: CDR1 SNHLY and CDR2 FYNNEI. V was clipped by 2 bases and J by 7 bases, with 14 bases between them. The CDR3 loop reads CASSERGGAFGYTF. CDR3 nucleotides: TGTGCCAGCAGTGAACGGGGGGGCGCGTTTGGCTACACCTTC.

This clone was counted between two and nine times. The rearrangement joins TRBV5-6 to TRBJ2-1; 8 bases are shared with TRBD2. This CDR3 contains 16 residues. The junction had 9 bases not matched to a gene; V was cut back by 3 bases and J by 4 bases. Germline V CDR1 and CDR2: SGHDT, YYEEEE. DNA for the CDR3: TGTGCCAGCAGCTCCACCACTAGCGGTTCTTACAATGAGCAGTTCTTC. This codes for CASSSTTSGSYNEQFF.

The CDR3 reads CASSRGGYGYTF. The CDR3 DNA sequence: TGTGCCAGCAGCCGAGGGGGCTATGGCTACACCTTC. J is TRBJ1-2 and V is TRBV6-5; a weak D match, TRBD1 (6 bases). The V end lost 6 bases, the J end lost 4 bases, and 9 bases lay between the germline ends. Germline V gene lookup returns CDR1 MNHEY and CDR2 SVGAGI. The CDR3 is 12 amino acids.

The CDR3 bases are TGTGCCACTAAGGGGACTCCGAACACCGGGGAGCTGTTTTTT. Encoded protein: CATKGTPNTGELFF. The V gene is TRBV19, the J gene TRBJ2-2; the D gene is possibly TRBD2 (6 bases). The CDR3 contains 14 residues. The ends were cut back, 10 bases at V and 0 bases at J, with 12 bases in the middle. The germline gives CDR1 LNHDA, CDR2 SQIVND (reference sequence).

This clone is a singleton in its sample. The rearrangement uses TRBV27 and TRBJ2-7; D is perhaps TRBD2 (7 bases). Germline CDR1 MNHEY, CDR2 SMNVEV (reference sequence). Deletions cut 6 bases from V and 6 bases from J, with 15 bases between. The CDR3 runs to 13 residues. The CDR3 here is CASSLGGGAEQYF. Here the CDR3 DNA reads TGTGCCAGCAGCCTAGGGGGGGGCGCCGAGCAGTACTTC.

The V and J genes are TRBV6-2 or TRBV6-3 and TRBJ1-1; D is perhaps TRBD1 (6 bases). The ends were cut back, 2 bases at V and 4 bases at J, with 20 bases in the middle. The germline V gene encodes CDR1 MNHEY and CDR2 SVGEGT. The CDR3 totals 17 residues. This CDR3 reads CASSYRIQGSFSTEAFF. The CDR3 DNA follows: TGTGCCAGCAGTTACCGGATACAGGGATCTTTTAGCACTGAAGCTTTCTTT.

Comments on this clone: The sample has other DNA sequences that encode this CDR3 too. The chain links TRBV18 to TRBJ1-4, with a possible D match to TRBD1 (6 bases). The CDR3 totals 15 residues. V lost 4 bases to trimming and J lost 0 bases, with 9 bases between them. The V gene's germline CDR1 is KGHSH and CDR2 LQKENI. The CDR3 is CASSLQGATNEKLFF. Here the CDR3 DNA reads TGTGCCAGCTCACTACAGGGTGCAACTAATGAAAAACTGTTTTTT. Supplemented by reference TRBV18 and TRBJ1-4, the full variable domain reads NAGVMQNPRHLVRRRGQEARLRCSPMKGHSHVYWYRQLPEEGLKFMVYLQKENIIDESGMPKERFSAEFPKEGPSILRIQQVVRGDSAAYFCASSLQGATNEKLFFGSGTQLSVL.

The V and J genes are TRBV4-1 and TRBJ2-1; tentatively, D is TRBD1 (6 bases). This CDR3 contains 15 residues. V was shortened by 2 bases and J by 3 bases, with 11 bases between the two germline ends. Germline lookup yields CDR1 MGHRA and CDR2 YSYEKL. CDR3: CASSQSPGVYNEQFF. CDR3 sequence (DNA): TGCGCCAGCAGCCAATCCCCAGGGGTCTACAATGAGCAGTTCTTC.

The V call is TRBV6-5, the J call TRBJ1-3; D is unclear. The CDR3 has 16 residues. Germline CDR1 reads MNHEY; CDR2 reads SVGAGI. Trimming took off 0 bases at V and 0 bases at J, with 9 bases between the two ends. CDR3 protein: CASSYSGKPSGNTIYF. The CDR3 nucleotides read TGTGCCAGCAGTTACTCGGGCAAACCCTCTGGAAACACCATATATTTT.

The V gene is TRBV28, the J gene TRBJ2-1; TRBD2 might be the D (7 bases). In germline, CDR1 is MDHEN, CDR2 SYDVKM. The CDR3 spans 16 residues. The ends were cut back, 1 base at V and 6 bases at J, with 16 bases in the middle. In nucleotides, the CDR3 is TGTGCCAGCAGTTTATCGGGGGGCGTACTACTCAATGAGCAGTTCTTC. Protein product: CASSLSGGVLLNEQFF.

The chain uses TRBV7-9 and TRBJ1-4; D is unresolved. Per the germline V gene, CDR1 is SEHNR and CDR2 is FQNEAQ (reference sequence). The CDR3 length is 14 residues. Between the trimmed V and J ends, which lost 1 base and 8 bases, there was a span of 11 bases. CDR3 sequence: CASSLVQSGEKLFF. The CDR3 nucleotides are TGTGCCAGCAGCTTAGTTCAGTCGGGGGAAAAACTGTTTTTT.

The chain links TRBV7-9 to TRBJ2-3, with D tentatively TRBD1 (6 bases). The CDR3 consists of 15 residues. V was pared by 1 base and J by 2 bases, with 10 bases between. Germline CDR1 and CDR2: SEHNR and FQNEAQ (reference sequence). The CDR3 loop is CASSLGQDPTDTQYF. The CDR3 DNA reads TGTGCCAGCAGCTTAGGACAGGATCCCACAGATACGCAGTATTTT.

This clone turned up a few times. The chain employs TRBV7-2 and TRBJ1-1; 7 positions agree with TRBD1. Germline loops: CDR1 SGHTA, CDR2 FQGNSA. The CDR3 has 15 amino acids. The trim removed 1 base at V and 11 bases at J, leaving 13 bases unmatched. The CDR3 spells CASSLEKTGVAGAFF. For the CDR3, the DNA is TGTGCCAGCAGCTTAGAGAAAACAGGGGTGGCCGGGGCTTTCTTT.

This rearrangement joins TRBV5-1 to TRBJ2-5; TRBD2 might be the D (5 bases). Germline V gene lookup returns CDR1 SGHRS and CDR2 YFSETQ. The CDR3 consists of 14 residues. V was trimmed by 0 bases and J by 5 bases, leaving 11 bases between them. The CDR3 loop reads CASSLDGRGETQYF. For the CDR3, the DNA is TGCGCCAGCAGCTTGGACGGCCGCGGGGAGACCCAGTACTTC.

This sequence joins TRBV6-5 and TRBJ2-7; D is possibly TRBD2 (6 bases). The CDR3 is made up of 15 amino acids. V was clipped by 6 bases and J by 0 bases, with 15 bases between them. CDR1 is MNHEY, CDR2 SVGAGI, per germline. CDR3 coding DNA: TGTGCCAGCAGATCCGTTGGGAGGAGCTCCTACGAGCAGTACTTC. Amino acid sequence: CASRSVGRSSYEQYF.

This clone came up once. The chain uses TRBV27 and TRBJ1-2; TRBD1 matches at 8 bases. Germline V gives CDR1 MNHEY, CDR2 SMNVEV (reference sequence). The CDR3 totals 16 residues. The trim removed 6 bases at V and 6 bases at J, leaving 15 bases unmatched. Here the CDR3 DNA reads TGTGCCAGCAGCAGCCACCAAGGACAGGGACAGGATGGCTACACCTTC. This sequence encodes CASSSHQGQGQDGYTF.

The chain couples TRBV4-1 to TRBJ1-1; D unclear. The germline gives CDR1 MGHRA, CDR2 YSYEKL. The V end was cut by 2 bases, the J end by 3 bases, with 28 bases between. CDR3 size: 20 residues. In DNA form, the CDR3 reads TGCGCCAGCAGCCAATGGCTGAGGGCTACACATATCCCCCCGGACACTGAAGCTTTCTTT. Its protein is CASSQWLRATHIPPDTEAFF.

V and J are TRBV6-4 and TRBJ1-1; 11 bases are a match to TRBD1. CDR3 length: 14 amino acids. Trimming cost V 6 bases and J 7 bases; bases outside gene matches: 7. CDR1 is MRHNA and CDR2 is SNTAGT in the germline V gene. The CDR3 protein is CASSNSGTGGEAFF. The CDR3 region has the DNA TGTGCCAGCAGCAATAGCGGGACAGGGGGTGAAGCTTTCTTT.